This TCR beta chain was documented in a study of T-cell reconstitution after alpha-beta-depleted transplantation in children. Unique molecular identifiers were incorporated when the TCRbeta library was constructed. TCRdb passed the PCR reads through MiXCR, listing each CDR3 protein once. This repertoire shows about 980,000 distinct CDR3 sequences, roughly 29% found once; its top ten account for roughly 31%. In germline, CDR1 is LNHNV, CDR2 YYDKDF (reference sequence). This CDR3 has 12 amino acids. The V and J ends lost 6 bases and 12 bases respectively, with 15 bases between them. Study findings and constraints: Newly generated T cells supplied most T-cell counts and diversity one year post-transplant. The study traced high day-60 TCRbeta diversity in some patients to surviving recipient T cells and thymic progenitors. Where alpha-beta T cells came from about two months after transplant was reportedly several hundred expanded graft clones.

This clonotype was seen a few times. The antigen remains undetermined. This TCR came from a boy under two years old who had a stem cell transplant for SCID, so the T cells may come from the graft donor. The rearrangement uses TRBV15 and TRBJ2-1; D unresolved. The input for sequencing was PBMCs, mostly from graft donor cells, taken 360 days after TCRalphabeta/CD19-depleted stem cell transplant. DNA of the CDR3: TGTGCCACCAGTTCAGGCAGGTTTGGGCAGTTCTTC. This gives the protein CATSSGRFGQFF.